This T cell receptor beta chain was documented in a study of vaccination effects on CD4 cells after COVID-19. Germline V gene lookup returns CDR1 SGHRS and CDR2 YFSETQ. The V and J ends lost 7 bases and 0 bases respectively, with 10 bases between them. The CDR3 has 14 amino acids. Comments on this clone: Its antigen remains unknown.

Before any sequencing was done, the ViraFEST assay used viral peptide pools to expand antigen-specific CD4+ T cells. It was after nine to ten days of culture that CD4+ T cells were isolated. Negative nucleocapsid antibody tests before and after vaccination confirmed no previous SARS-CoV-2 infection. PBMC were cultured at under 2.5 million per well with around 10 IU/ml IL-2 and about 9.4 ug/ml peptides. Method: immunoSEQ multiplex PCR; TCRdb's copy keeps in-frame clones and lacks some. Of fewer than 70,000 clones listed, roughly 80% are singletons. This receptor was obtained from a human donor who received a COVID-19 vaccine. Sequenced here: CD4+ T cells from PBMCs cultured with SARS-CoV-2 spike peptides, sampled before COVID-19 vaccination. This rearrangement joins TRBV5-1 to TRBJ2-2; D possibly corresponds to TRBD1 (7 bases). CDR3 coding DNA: TGCGCCAGCGGCGGGACAGCGAACACCGGGGAGCTGTTTTTT. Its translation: CASGGTANTGELFF.